The 21 T cell receptor beta chains in this list originate from one sample, sequenced in a study of T cells after posttransplantation cyclophosphamide. TCRdb's table, derived via immunoSEQ multiplex PCR, lists solely in-frame clones and lacks some. In total the sample includes about 24,000 clones, none of them seen once. The sequencing input was PBMCs. Receptors originate from a woman in her fifties or sixties in good health, CMV-negative, and a related stem cell transplant donor.

This clone was recorded at least ten times. This chain links TRBV29-1 with TRBJ2-3, with 9 bases aligning to TRBD2. This CDR3 region has 15 residues. After removal of 1 base from V and 6 bases from J, the junction contained 8 bases not matched to a gene. CDR1 is SQVTM, CDR2 ANQGSEA, per germline. The CDR3 reads CSVEGVSGREDTQYF. The CDR3 DNA sequence: TGCAGCGTTGAAGGGGTTAGCGGGAGAGAGGATACGCAGTATTTT.

This clone was recorded at least ten times. The chain uses TRBV7-9 and TRBJ1-2; 9 bases align to TRBD1. In germline, CDR1 is SEHNR, CDR2 FQNEAQ (reference sequence). V lost 1 base and J lost 8; bases outside the gene matches: 11. This CDR3 contains 16 residues. CDR3: CASSLDSGTGRDGYTF. The CDR3 bases are TGTGCCAGCAGCTTAGATAGTGGGACAGGGCGGGACGGCTACACCTTC.

Turning to this clone: An end of the junction does not agree with germline; a read error may underlie this. V usage is TRBV27 and J usage is TRBJ1-3, with TRBD1 matching 7 bases. The CDR3 is 14 residues long. The germline gives CDR1 MNHEY, CDR2 SMNVEV (reference sequence). The CDR3 DNA reads as TGTACCAGCAGGAGATACAGGGGTGAAAACACCATATATTTT. It specifies CTSRRYRGENTIYF.

This clone has ten or more counts. The chain recombines TRBV5-6 with TRBJ1-6; TRBD1 matches 8 bases. The CDR3 has 15 residues. Germline trimming cut 2 bases from V and 9 bases from J; bases unmatched to any gene: 7. Germline V lookup: CDR1 SGHDT, CDR2 YYEEEE. CDR3 sequence: CASSFFTGGGSPLHF. The CDR3 DNA reads TGTGCCAGCAGCTTTTTTACAGGGGGAGGTTCACCCCTCCACTTT. Drawing the rest from reference TRBV5-6 and TRBJ1-6, the complete variable domain is DAGVTQSPTHLIKTRGQQVTLRCSPKSGHDTVSWYQQALGQGPQFIFQYYEEEERQRGNFPDRFSGHQFPNYSSELNVNALLLGDSALYLCASSFFTGGGSPLHFGNGTRLTVT.

This clone has a count of ten or more. J is TRBJ2-2 and V is TRBV9; 8 nucleotides agree with TRBD1. The CDR3 loop spans 16 amino acids. Germline V gives CDR1 SGDLS, CDR2 YYNGEE. Germline trimming cut 3 bases from V and 3 bases from J; bases unmatched to any gene: 7. The CDR3 loop is CASSGSGGGYTGELFF. The CDR3 DNA sequence: TGTGCCAGCAGCGGATCAGGGGGCGGGTACACCGGGGAGCTGTTTTTT.

The genes are TRBV6-5 and TRBJ1-1, with D maybe TRBD1 (6 bases). This CDR3 spans 13 amino acids. Trimming shortened V by 5 bases and J by 5 bases, and 12 bases separated the two germline ends. CDR1 MNHEY and CDR2 SVGAGI come from the germline V gene. The CDR3 sequence is CASSGQRGTEAFF. The CDR3 DNA is TGTGCCAGCAGTGGACAGCGGGGGACTGAAGCTTTCTTT.

In this sample, this clone turned up many times. The rearrangement joins TRBV7-2 to TRBJ1-1; the match to TRBD1 covers 9 bases. This CDR3 is built from 16 residues. Per the germline V gene, CDR1 is SGHTA and CDR2 is FQGNSA. Trimming cost V 3 bases and J 4 bases; bases outside gene matches: 9. CDR3 nucleotide sequence: TGTGCCAGCAGCTTCGAGGGGACAGGGCGGGGCACTGAAGCTTTCTTT. Translated, it gives CASSFEGTGRGTEAFF.

This clone was seen ten or more times. The rearrangement links TRBV9 to TRBJ1-1; TRBD1 agrees at 12 bases. Germline loops: CDR1 SGDLS, CDR2 YYNGEE. The CDR3 has 15 residues. Trimming cost V 4 bases and J 5 bases; bases outside gene matches: 6. CDR3 in amino acids: CASSIGTGGWTEAFF. CDR3 sequence (DNA): TGTGCCAGCAGCATTGGGACAGGGGGCTGGACTGAAGCTTTCTTT.

The rearrangement joins TRBV19 to TRBJ2-4; 8 bases map to TRBD2. Germline loops: CDR1 LNHDA, CDR2 SQIVND (reference sequence). This CDR3 comprises 17 residues. With 4 bases clipped from V and 7 bases from J, the junction kept 15 bases outside the gene matches. The CDR3 nucleotides read TGTGCCAGTAGTAATCTCGGGTCTAGCGGGTTTGGGAACATTCAGTACTTC. This sequence encodes CASSNLGSSGFGNIQYF.

This clone was picked up many times. CDR3 bases: TGTGCCAGCAGCTTCTCCATCGACAGTGAAAAACTGTTTTTT. Encoded protein: CASSFSIDSEKLFF. V gene TRBV5-5 combines with J gene TRBJ1-4; D is perhaps TRBD1 (5 bases). The CDR3 totals 14 residues. Germline CDR1 is SGHKS and CDR2 is YYEKEE (reference sequence). The V end was cut by 2 bases, the J end by 7 bases, with 12 bases between.

This clone was counted a few times. The V and J genes are TRBV15 and TRBJ2-1; 9 nucleotides line up with TRBD2. The junction had 7 bases not matched to a gene; V was cut back by 0 bases and J by 7 bases. The germline V gene encodes CDR1 LNHNV and CDR2 YYDKDF (reference sequence). The CDR3 is 16 amino acids. CDR3: CATSRERAGGLNEQFF. The CDR3 DNA is TGTGCCACCAGCAGAGAAAGGGCGGGGGGGCTAAATGAGCAGTTCTTC. Supplemented by reference TRBV15 and TRBJ2-1, the full variable domain reads DAMVIQNPRYQVTQFGKPVTLSCSQTLNHNVMYWYQQKSSQAPKLLFHYYDKDFNNEADTPDNFQSRRPNTSFCFLDIRSPGLGDTAMYLCATSRERAGGLNEQFFGPGTRLTVL.

This clone was seen repeatedly, ten times or more. The rearrangement joins TRBV5-4 to TRBJ1-4; D unclear. Deletions cut 0 bases from V and 0 bases from J, with 6 bases between. Germline CDR1 SGHNT, CDR2 YYREEE (reference sequence). CDR3 length equals 15 residues. In DNA, the CDR3 is TGTGCCAGCAGCTTGGACACCTCAACTAATGAAAAACTGTTTTTT. This codes for CASSLDTSTNEKLFF. Variable domain in full (rest from reference TRBV5-4 and TRBJ1-4): ETGVTQSPTHLIKTRGQQVTLRCSSQSGHNTVSWYQQALGQGPQFIFQYYREEENGRGNFPPRFSGLQFPNYSSELNVNALELDDSALYLCASSLDTSTNEKLFFGSGTQLSVL.

Ten or more counts support this clone. V usage is TRBV5-4 and J usage is TRBJ1-1, with unresolved D. The CDR3 consists of 15 residues. The V and J ends lost 4 bases and 1 base respectively, with 14 bases between them. In germline, CDR1 is SGHNT, CDR2 YYREEE (reference sequence). The CDR3 reads CASSPPPQKNTEAFF. DNA of the CDR3: TGTGCCAGCAGCCCGCCCCCCCAGAAGAACACTGAAGCTTTCTTT.

This clone was recorded many times. The gene calls are TRBV5-1 and TRBJ1-6; D perhaps matches TRBD1 (5 bases). Trimming removed 7 bases from V and 6 bases from J, with 11 bases in between. The germline gives CDR1 SGHRS, CDR2 YFSETQ. This CDR3 has 13 amino acids. The CDR3 spells CASRGVPNSPLHF. CDR3 sequence (DNA): TGCGCCAGCCGGGGGGTACCTAATTCACCCCTCCACTTT.

This clone was recorded many times. CDR3 sequence: CASSWGLHLGNTIYF. The CDR3 DNA is TGTGCCAGCAGCTGGGGACTCCATCTTGGAAACACCATATATTTT. The chain uses TRBV7-9 and TRBJ1-3, with D perhaps matching TRBD1 (5 bases). The V and J ends lost 4 bases and 3 bases respectively, with 13 bases between them. The CDR3 consists of 15 residues. Germline CDR1 SEHNR, CDR2 FQNEAQ (reference sequence).

This clone was counted between two and nine times. Here the CDR3 DNA reads TGTGCCAGCACCCCTCAGCCGACAGGGTTCGATAGCGGCCTCTACAATGAGCAGTTCTTC. Amino acid sequence: CASTPQPTGFDSGLYNEQFF. The chain uses TRBV28 and TRBJ2-1; D possibly corresponds to TRBD1 (7 bases). With 7 bases removed from V and 3 bases from J, the gap between germline ends came to 31 bases. This CDR3 comprises 20 residues. Germline lookup yields CDR1 MDHEN and CDR2 SYDVKM.

V gene TRBV7-2 combines with J gene TRBJ1-6; no clear D. This CDR3 is built from 16 residues. V was clipped by 3 bases and J by 0 bases, with 9 bases between them. Germline CDR1 is SGHTA and CDR2 is FQGNSA. The CDR3 region is CASSFKLSSYNSPLHF. The CDR3 DNA reads TGTGCCAGCAGCTTCAAGCTGAGCTCCTATAATTCACCCCTCCACTTT.

This clone was picked up many times. The V gene is TRBV5-1, the J gene TRBJ1-3; 7 nucleotides match TRBD1. This CDR3 contains 16 residues. Germline CDR1 SGHRS, CDR2 YFSETQ. The junction had 7 bases not matched to a gene; V was cut back by 0 bases and J by 4 bases. The CDR3 spells CASSLAGQAPGNTIYF. Here the CDR3 DNA reads TGCGCCAGCAGCTTGGCAGGACAGGCTCCGGGAAACACCATATATTTT.

This clone came up many times. The J gene is TRBJ2-3, the V gene TRBV5-6, with 9 nucleotides matching TRBD2. Trimming took 0 bases from V and 1 from J; bases not matched to a gene: 12. The CDR3 consists of 19 residues. Germline loops: CDR1 SGHDT, CDR2 YYEEEE. CDR3: CASSLVGSGGPFGTDTQYF. The CDR3 DNA follows: TGTGCCAGCAGCTTGGTCGGTAGCGGGGGCCCCTTCGGCACAGATACGCAGTATTTT.

The chain is built from TRBV28 and TRBJ2-5; 7 bases are shared with TRBD2. The J segment lost 5 bases and the V segment lost 5 bases, leaving 20 bases of the junction unmatched. CDR1 and CDR2 (germline): MDHEN, SYDVKM. CDR3 length equals 18 residues. The DNA of the CDR3 is TGTGCCAGCAGTCCCTGGGGCGGGGGTCATCACGGGTGGGAGACCCAGTACTTC. It encodes CASSPWGGGHHGWETQYF.

V and J are TRBV5-4 and TRBJ1-2, with 9 bases fitting TRBD1. Germline V CDR1 and CDR2: SGHNT, YYREEE (reference sequence). Losses at the gene ends were 2 bases for V and 6 bases for J; bases not matched to a gene: 8. This CDR3 is 15 amino acids long. The DNA of the CDR3 is TGTGCCAGCAGCTTCCGGGACAGGGTAGCCAATGGCTACACCTTC. Translated, it gives CASSFRDRVANGYTF.